Included here is one T cell receptor beta chain sequence, with context. Its target is unknown. The sample originates from a study of cytomegalovirus exposure and HLA in healthy donors. The study, taken as a whole, reports: In an earlier analysis, in 620 or so donors, most V segments appeared productive either ~87% or ~30% of the time. Later analysis identified several of the most significant clusters that appeared linked to common viral pathogens. The study had only CMV serostatus as immune exposure information. In vitro data verified a few CMV-associated chains as specific for CMV antigens.

The primer mix had 60 Vbeta and 13 Jbeta primers. The data were produced by immunoSEQ multiplex PCR, yet TCRdb's version contains in-frame clones alone and is incomplete. The sample has 85,000 to 130,000 clones; 70% to 80% are singletons. CDR1 WNHNN and CDR2 SYGVQD come from the germline V gene (reference sequence). The CDR3 totals 14 residues. Trimming cost V 4 bases and J 6 bases; bases outside gene matches: 6. This receptor was obtained from a boy younger than 18 in good health and CMV-seronegative. This chain links TRBV10-1 with TRBJ1-1, with 9 bases matching TRBD1. Material for sequencing was PBMCs. As DNA, the CDR3 is TGCGCCAGCAGTGGGACAGGGGAAAGCGCTGAAGCTTTCTTT. Its translation is CASSGTGESAEAFF.